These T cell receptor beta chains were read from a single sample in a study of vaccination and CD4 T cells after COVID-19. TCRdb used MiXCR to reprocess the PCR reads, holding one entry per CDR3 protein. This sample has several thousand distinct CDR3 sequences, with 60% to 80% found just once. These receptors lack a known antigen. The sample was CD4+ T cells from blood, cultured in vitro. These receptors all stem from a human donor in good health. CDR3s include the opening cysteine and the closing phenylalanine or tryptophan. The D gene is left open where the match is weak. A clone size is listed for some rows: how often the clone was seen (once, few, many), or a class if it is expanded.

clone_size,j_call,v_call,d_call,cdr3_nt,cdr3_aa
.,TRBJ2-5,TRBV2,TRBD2,TGTGCCAGCAGATCGGGGACTAGCGGGTCTGAGACCCAGTACTTC,CASRSGTSGSETQYF
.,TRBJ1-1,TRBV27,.,TGTGCCAGCAGTTTAGGGGGGGGAAGCTCTGAAGCTTTCTTT,CASSLGGGSSEAFF
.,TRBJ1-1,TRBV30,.,TGTGCCTGGAGTGTAAAACAGGGGAACACTGAAGCTTTCTTT,CAWSVKQGNTEAFF
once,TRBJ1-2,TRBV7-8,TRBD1,TGTGCCAGCAGCTTAGATAGAGGGGGCCTGATCTTGGGCTACACCTTC,CASSLDRGGLILGYTF
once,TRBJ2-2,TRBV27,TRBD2,TGTGCCAGCAGTTTTCATCCGGGGGGAACAGGCACCGGGGAGCTGTTTTTT,CASSFHPGGTGTGELFF
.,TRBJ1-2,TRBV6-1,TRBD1,TGTGCCAGCAGTGAACCGACAGGGGTTGGCTATGGCTACACCTTC,CASSEPTGVGYGYTF
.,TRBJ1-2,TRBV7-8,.,TGTGCCAGCAGCCCGGGTTTGGGGACTGGCTACACCTTC,CASSPGLGTGYTF
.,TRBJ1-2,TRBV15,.,TGTGCCACCGGCGCGGGGTCTTCCTATGGCTACACCTTC,CATGAGSSYGYTF
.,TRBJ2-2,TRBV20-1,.,TGCAGTGCTAGAGATTGGGGGACGACCAACCTTAACACCGGGGAGCTGTTTTTT,CSARDWGTTNLNTGELFF
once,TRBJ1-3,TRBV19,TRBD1,TGTGCCAGTAGTCGAACTTTGGGACAGCGAAACACCATATATTTT,CASSRTLGQRNTIYF
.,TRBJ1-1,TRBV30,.,TGTGCCTGGAGTGCCCGGGCCCGTGAAGCTTTCTTT,CAWSARAREAFF
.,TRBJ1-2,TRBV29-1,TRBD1,TGCAGCGTTGACCCCCGACAGGGGCACGACACCTTC,CSVDPRQGHDTF
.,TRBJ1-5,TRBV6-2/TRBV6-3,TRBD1,TGTGCCAGCAGTTTAGACAGGGGATGGAATCAGCCCCAGCATTTT,CASSLDRGWNQPQHF
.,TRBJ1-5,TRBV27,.,TGTGCCAGCAGTTTATTTGGGTCCGGCCAGCCCCAGCATTTT,CASSLFGSGQPQHF
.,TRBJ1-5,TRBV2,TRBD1,TGTGCCAGCAGTACCAGGGGGCTGAGCAATCAGCCCCAGCATTTT,CASSTRGLSNQPQHF
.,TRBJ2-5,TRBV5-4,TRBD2,TGTGCCTTCAGTGGGGGGGTGGCAGGGCAAGAGACCCAGTACTTC,CAFSGGVAGQETQYF
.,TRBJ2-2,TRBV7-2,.,TGTGCCAGCAGCTTATCCGCGGTAAACACCGGGGAGCTGTTTTTT,CASSLSAVNTGELFF
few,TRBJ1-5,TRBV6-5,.,TGTGCCAGCAGTTACTCGAATCGAGAGCCCCAGCATTTT,CASSYSNREPQHF
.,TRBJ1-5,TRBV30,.,TGTGCCTGGAGTCCAGGGGAAGTATGGCCCCAGCATTTT,CAWSPGEVWPQHF
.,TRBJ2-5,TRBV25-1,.,TGTGCCAGCAGTGGGCTACAAGAGACCCAGTACTTC,CASSGLQETQYF
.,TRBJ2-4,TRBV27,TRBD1,TGTGCCAGCAGTTTCCGACAGGGGGCTAACATTCAGTACTTC,CASSFRQGANIQYF
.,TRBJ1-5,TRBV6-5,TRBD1,TGTGCCAGCAGTTACCTCCCCCAAAGACAGGGCGGTCAGCCCCAGCATTTT,CASSYLPQRQGGQPQHF
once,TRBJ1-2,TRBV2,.,TGTGCCAGCAGTGAAGGTGGGGCCCGATATGGCTACACCTTC,CASSEGGARYGYTF
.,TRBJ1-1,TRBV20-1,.,TGCAGTGCTAGAGACCCACGCCCTACAGGGTCCACTGAAGCTTTCTTT,CSARDPRPTGSTEAFF
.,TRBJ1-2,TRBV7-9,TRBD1,TGTGCCAGCAGCTTAGCGCCTACGACAGGGCTTGGCTACACCTTC,CASSLAPTTGLGYTF
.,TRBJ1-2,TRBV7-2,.,TGTGCCAGCAGCTCCGCGCCCCAGGGCACCACCTTC,CASSSAPQGTTF
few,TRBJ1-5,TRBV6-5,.,TGTGCCAGCAGTTGGACAACTAGCAATCAGCCCCAGCATTTT,CASSWTTSNQPQHF
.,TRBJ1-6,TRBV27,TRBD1,TGTGCCAGCAGTTTAAGCCCGCAGGGGGGTGCTTCACCCCTCCACTTT,CASSLSPQGGASPLHF
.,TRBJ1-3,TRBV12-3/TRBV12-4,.,TGTGCCAGCAGGGTCGCCGGTTCGGTCAACACCATATATTTT,CASRVAGSVNTIYF
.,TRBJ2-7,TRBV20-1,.,TGCAGTGCTAGAGATCGCTCAAACGCAGACTACGAGCAGTACTTC,CSARDRSNADYEQYF
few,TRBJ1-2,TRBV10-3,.,TGTGCCATCAGTGAGACTATGAACTATGGCTACACCTTC,CAISETMNYGYTF
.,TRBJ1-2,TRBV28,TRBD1,TGTGCCAGCAATTTAGGCCCTTTTGGGGACAGTGGCTACACCTTC,CASNLGPFGDSGYTF
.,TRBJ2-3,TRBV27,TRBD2,TGTGCCAGCAGAGCCCGCCCTAGCGGAGGTAGGGATACGCAGTATTTT,CASRARPSGGRDTQYF
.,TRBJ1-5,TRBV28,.,TGTGCCAGCAGTTTGAGTAGCAATCAGCCCCAGCATTTT,CASSLSSNQPQHF
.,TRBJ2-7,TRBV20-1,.,TGCAGTGCCGGGGCGGCCTCACCGGGAGTCTACGAGCAGTACTTC,CSAGAASPGVYEQYF
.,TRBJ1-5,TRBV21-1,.,TGTGCCAGCAGCAGACCCGGCACCGGGATTAAGGCAGACGATAGCAATCAGCCCCAGCATTTT,CASSRPGTGIKADDSNQPQHF
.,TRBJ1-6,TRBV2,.,TGTGCCAGCAGTGAAGGGGTAGCCTATAATTCACCCCTCCACTTT,CASSEGVAYNSPLHF
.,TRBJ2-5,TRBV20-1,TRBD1,TGCAGTGGGGAGGGGACAGGGGGGTTAGGAGAGACCCAGTACTTC,CSGEGTGGLGETQYF
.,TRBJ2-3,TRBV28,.,TGTGCCAGCAGTAAAGACAGGCCCACAGATACGCAGTATTTT,CASSKDRPTDTQYF
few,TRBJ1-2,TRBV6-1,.,TGTGCCAGCAGAACGGGACTAAACTATGGCTACACCTTC,CASRTGLNYGYTF
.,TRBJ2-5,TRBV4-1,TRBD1,TGCGCCAGCAGAACTTCATTCGGAGACAGGGGGCGAGAGACCCAGTACTTC,CASRTSFGDRGRETQYF
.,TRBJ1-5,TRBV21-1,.,TGTGCCAGCCTGACGGGGAATAGCAATCAGCCCCAGCATTTT,CASLTGNSNQPQHF
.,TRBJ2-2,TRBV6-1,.,TGTGCCAGCAGTGCGCATCGGGGATTAGACACCGGGGAGCTGTTTTTT,CASSAHRGLDTGELFF
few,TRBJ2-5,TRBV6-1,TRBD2,TGTGCCAGCAGTGAATTCTGGCGGGGGGGACCTCAAGAGACCCAGTACTTC,CASSEFWRGGPQETQYF
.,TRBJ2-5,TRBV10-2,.,TGCGCCAGCAGACCTTTACGGGGTATAGGTCAAGAGACCCAGTACTTC,CASRPLRGIGQETQYF
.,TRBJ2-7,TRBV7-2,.,TGTGCCAGCAGCTTGGGAGGCTACTCGGTCGAGCAGTACTTC,CASSLGGYSVEQYF
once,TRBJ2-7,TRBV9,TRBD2,TGTGCCAGCAGCCCGGGGATAGCGGGGACCTACGAGCAGTACTTC,CASSPGIAGTYEQYF
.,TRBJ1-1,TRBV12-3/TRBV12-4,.,TGTGCCAGCAGCAGGTACACTGAAGCTTTCTTT,CASSRYTEAFF